The following is a TCR beta chain sequence with its context. Its specificity is unknown. Any history of autoimmune disease or systemic immunosuppression disqualified patients. This specimen belongs to a study of OX40 agonist ivuxolimab in advanced cancers. Clones were read by immunoSEQ multiplex PCR, and TCRdb kept only the in-frame ones, dropping some. The sample records 98,000 or so clones, about 91% being singletons. Findings of the study overall: Relatively little clonal expansion, among the lowest observed, appeared in partial responders at 0.1-3.0 mg/kg.

With 4 bases removed from V and 4 bases from J, the gap between germline ends came to 22 bases. CDR3 length equals 17 residues. The V gene's germline CDR1 is SGHNT and CDR2 YYREEE (reference sequence). The TCR originated in an adult with an advanced solid tumor such as melanoma, head and neck, liver or kidney cancer. V and J are TRBV5-4 and TRBJ2-3; TRBD1 is a possible D gene (7 bases). This material consisted of CD4+ or CD8+ T cells sorted from blood, taken in a trial of the OX40 agonist ivuxolimab. For the CDR3, the DNA is TGTGCCAGCAGCCCGGAGGGACAGACAGCCCGGGCAGATACGCAGTATTTT. This encodes CASSPEGQTARADTQYF. Supplemented by reference TRBV5-4 and TRBJ2-3, the full variable domain reads ETGVTQSPTHLIKTRGQQVTLRCSSQSGHNTVSWYQQALGQGPQFIFQYYREEENGRGNFPPRFSGLQFPNYSSELNVNALELDDSALYLCASSPEGQTARADTQYFGPGTRLTVL.